This paragraph reports one TCR beta chain. The target of this receptor is not known. The input lacks base qualities; no much larger clone sits a single base away. CDR1 is given as MNHNY and CDR2 as SVGAGI, both from the germline V gene (reference sequence). From the cysteine up to the phenylalanine, the CDR3 has a length of 12 residues. Left in the record is the CDR3 DNA by itself, 36 bases read in frame from the first base. V and J lose 6 bases and 7 bases, and a span of 10 bases separates them. This specimen comes from a study of blood T cell repertoires in COVID-19 (dated by TCRdb to about 2020). Some background on the complete study: The collaborator samples originated in the United States, Italy and Spain and spanned the acute and convalescent phases of COVID-19. The material from the prospective study consisted of cDNA or gDNA derived from T cells, B-cell-depleted T cells, or PBMCs. Deeply sampled blood TCRbeta repertoires from subjects exposed to, actively infected with, or recovered from COVID-19 were included in the dataset. The repertoires were released in a freely available public database meant as a resource for research on the immune response to SARS-CoV-2. Samples were obtained from the ongoing ImmuneRACE study (first 160 participants) and from 1,000 to 1,500 subjects provided by 6 global collaborators. The sample metadata nearly always contained a de-identified subject ID, COVID-19 status, age in years and sex. Where HLA class I and class II types were available, the types were taken from metadata supplied by the sample provider, not from assay-based typing.

The immunoSEQ Assay, a bias-controlled multiplex PCR, was used to amplify TCRbeta CDR3 regions from genomic DNA. The study's own analysis went as follows. Within the assay, amplification of reference gene primers was used to estimate how many nucleated cells each sample contained. To quantify the absolute abundance of each unique TCRbeta CDR3 rearrangement, sequence reads were collapsed and filtered. For each sample, productive Simpson clonality was calculated as the square root of Simpson's diversity index over productive rearrangements. As stored in TCRdb, this immuneACCESS dataset retains in-frame rearrangements with V and J assigned. A fraction of the clones does not appear; measured against another copy, unresolved V genes explain less than half of the discrepancy, and the remainder lacks a known reason. Clone size and V and J calls were adopted from that table, with D and trimming inferred from the DNA. This sample holds over 100,000 clones; 86% were observed only once. The ten largest clones capture over 10% of the sample.

One collaborating source in Seattle enrolled patients while the patients were actively infected and followed the patients over time throughout the course of disease. Whole blood was collected in K2EDTA tubes by collaborating institutions according to the institutions' own protocols. Collaborator samples were shipped for TCRbeta analysis as frozen whole blood, isolated PBMCs, or DNA extracted from either sample type. On the study overall, not on this receptor specifically: How much clinical and demographic metadata was included differed by source and by participant, and the metadata was provided uncurated.

Recombination linked TRBV6-6 to TRBJ2-1, and possibly TRBD1, on 5 matching bases. The source is a woman aged 65 to 85 with COVID-19, enrolled during active disease. The sequenced sample consisted of peripheral blood. The nucleotide sequence is TGTGCCAGCAGACTGACAGTTAATGAGCAGTTCTTC. Its protein reads: CASRLTVNEQFF.